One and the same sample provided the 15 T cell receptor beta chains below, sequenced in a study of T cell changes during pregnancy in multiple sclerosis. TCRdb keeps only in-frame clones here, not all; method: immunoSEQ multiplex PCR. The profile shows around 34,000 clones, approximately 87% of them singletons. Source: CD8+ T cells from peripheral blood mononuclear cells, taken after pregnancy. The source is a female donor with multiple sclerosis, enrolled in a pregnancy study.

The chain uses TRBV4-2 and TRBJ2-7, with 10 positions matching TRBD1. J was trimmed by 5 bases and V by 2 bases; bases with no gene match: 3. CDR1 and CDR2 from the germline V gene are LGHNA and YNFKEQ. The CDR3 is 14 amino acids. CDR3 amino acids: CASSQRTGGDEQYF. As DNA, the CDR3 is TGTGCCAGCAGCCAAAGGACAGGGGGAGACGAGCAGTACTTC.

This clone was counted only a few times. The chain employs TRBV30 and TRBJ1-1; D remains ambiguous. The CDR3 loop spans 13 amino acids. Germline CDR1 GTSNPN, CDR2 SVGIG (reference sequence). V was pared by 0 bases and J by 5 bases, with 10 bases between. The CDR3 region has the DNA TGTGCCTGGAGTGTGAGCCCTTGGACTGAAGCTTTCTTT. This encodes CAWSVSPWTEAFF. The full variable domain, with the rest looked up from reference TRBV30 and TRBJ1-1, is SQTIHQWPATLVQPVGSPLSLECTVEGTSNPNLYWYRQAAGRGLQLLFYSVGIGQISSEVPQNLSASRPQDRQFILSSKKLLLSDSGFYLCAWSVSPWTEAFFGQGTRLTVV.

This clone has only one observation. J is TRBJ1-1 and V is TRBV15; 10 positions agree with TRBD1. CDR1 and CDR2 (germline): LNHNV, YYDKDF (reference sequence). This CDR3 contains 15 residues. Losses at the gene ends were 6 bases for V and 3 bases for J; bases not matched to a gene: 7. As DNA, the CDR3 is TGTGCCACCAGAGACGGACAGGGGGGGTACACTGAAGCTTTCTTT. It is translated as CATRDGQGGYTEAFF.

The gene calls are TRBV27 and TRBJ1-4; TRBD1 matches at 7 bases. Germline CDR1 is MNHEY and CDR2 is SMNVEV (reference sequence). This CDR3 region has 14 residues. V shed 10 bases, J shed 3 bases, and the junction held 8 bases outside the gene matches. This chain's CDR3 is CATSSTGPNEKLFF. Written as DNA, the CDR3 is TGTGCCACCTCTTCGACAGGGCCTAATGAAAAACTGTTTTTT.

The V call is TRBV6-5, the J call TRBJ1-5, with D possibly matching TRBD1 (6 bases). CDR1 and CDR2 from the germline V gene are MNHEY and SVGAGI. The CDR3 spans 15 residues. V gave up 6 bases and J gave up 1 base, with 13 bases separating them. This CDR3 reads CASSAFRGSNQPQHF. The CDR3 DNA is TGTGCCAGCAGCGCGTTCAGGGGAAGCAATCAGCCCCAGCATTTT.

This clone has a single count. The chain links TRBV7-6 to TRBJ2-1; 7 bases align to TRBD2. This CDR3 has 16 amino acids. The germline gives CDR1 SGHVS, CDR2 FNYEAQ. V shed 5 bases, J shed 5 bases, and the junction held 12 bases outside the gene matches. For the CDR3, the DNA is TGTGCCAGCAGCCCCGACGGGCGGGGAGGGAACAATGAGCAGTTCTTC. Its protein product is CASSPDGRGGNNEQFF.

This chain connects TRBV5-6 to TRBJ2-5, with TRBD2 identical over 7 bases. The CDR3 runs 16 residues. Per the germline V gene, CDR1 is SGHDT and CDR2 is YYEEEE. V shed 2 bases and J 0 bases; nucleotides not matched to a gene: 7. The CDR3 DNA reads TGTGCCAGCAGCTTTCCCTCGGCGGGGGACCAAGAGACCCAGTACTTC. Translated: CASSFPSAGDQETQYF. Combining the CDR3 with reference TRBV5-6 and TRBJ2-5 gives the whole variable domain DAGVTQSPTHLIKTRGQQVTLRCSPKSGHDTVSWYQQALGQGPQFIFQYYEEEERQRGNFPDRFSGHQFPNYSSELNVNALLLGDSALYLCASSFPSAGDQETQYFGPGTRLLVL.

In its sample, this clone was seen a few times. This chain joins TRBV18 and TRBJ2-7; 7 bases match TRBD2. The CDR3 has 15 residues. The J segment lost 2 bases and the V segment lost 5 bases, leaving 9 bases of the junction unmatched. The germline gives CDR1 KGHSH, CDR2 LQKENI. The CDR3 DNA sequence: TGTGCCAGCTCAGCCTTTGGGAGGGCAACCTACGAGCAGTACTTC. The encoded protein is CASSAFGRATYEQYF.

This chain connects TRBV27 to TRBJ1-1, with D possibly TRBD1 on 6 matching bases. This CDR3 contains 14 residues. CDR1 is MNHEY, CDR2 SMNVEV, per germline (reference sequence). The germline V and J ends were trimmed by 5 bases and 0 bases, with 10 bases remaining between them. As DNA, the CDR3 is TGTGCCAGCAGTCTAGGACAGATGAACACTGAAGCTTTCTTT. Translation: CASSLGQMNTEAFF.

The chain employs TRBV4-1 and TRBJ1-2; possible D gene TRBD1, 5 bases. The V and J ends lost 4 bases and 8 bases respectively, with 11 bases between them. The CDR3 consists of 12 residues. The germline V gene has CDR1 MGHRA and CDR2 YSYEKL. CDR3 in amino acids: CASSRGTQGYTF. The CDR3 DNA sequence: TGCGCCAGCAGCCGCGGGACGCAAGGCTACACCTTC.

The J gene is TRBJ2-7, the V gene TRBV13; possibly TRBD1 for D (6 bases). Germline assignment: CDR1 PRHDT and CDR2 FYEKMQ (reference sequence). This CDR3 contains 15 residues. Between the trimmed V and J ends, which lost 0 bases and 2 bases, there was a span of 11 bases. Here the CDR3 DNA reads TGTGCCAGCAGCTTAGGTGCCAGGGGAACCTACGAGCAGTACTTC. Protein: CASSLGARGTYEQYF.

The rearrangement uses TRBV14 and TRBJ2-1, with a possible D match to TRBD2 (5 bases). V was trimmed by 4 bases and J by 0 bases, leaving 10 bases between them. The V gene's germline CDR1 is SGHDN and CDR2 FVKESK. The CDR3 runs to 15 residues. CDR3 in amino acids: CASSRGSSSYNEQFF. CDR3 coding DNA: TGTGCCAGCAGCCGAGGGAGTAGCTCCTACAATGAGCAGTTCTTC.

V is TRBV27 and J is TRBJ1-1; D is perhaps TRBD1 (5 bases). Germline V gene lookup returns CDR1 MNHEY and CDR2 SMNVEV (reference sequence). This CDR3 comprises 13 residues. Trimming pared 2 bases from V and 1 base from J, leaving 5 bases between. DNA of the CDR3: TGTGCCAGCAGTTTACAGGGGAACACTGAAGCTTTCTTT. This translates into CASSLQGNTEAFF.

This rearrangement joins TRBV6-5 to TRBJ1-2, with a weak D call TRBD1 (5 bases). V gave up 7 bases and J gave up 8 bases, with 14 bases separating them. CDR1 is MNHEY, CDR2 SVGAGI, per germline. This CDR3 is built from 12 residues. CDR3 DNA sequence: TGTGCCAGCACCACCCAGGGTAACGGCTACACCTTC. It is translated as CASTTQGNGYTF.

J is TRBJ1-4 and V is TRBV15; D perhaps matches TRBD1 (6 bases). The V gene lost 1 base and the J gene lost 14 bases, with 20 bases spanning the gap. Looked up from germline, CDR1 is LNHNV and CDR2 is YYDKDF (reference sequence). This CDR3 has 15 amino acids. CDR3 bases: TGTGCCACCAGCAGAGCGGGGGGGGATTCCCAGGGGCTGTTTTTT. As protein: CATSRAGGDSQGLFF.